These 11 T cell receptor beta chains were sequenced from one sample in a study of T cells in Graves' hyperthyroidism and ophthalmopathy (dated by TCRdb to about 2019). Libraries came from multiplex PCR. For sequencing, an Illumina HiSeq 2000 was employed. The TCR beta CDR3 regions were amplified from the RNA transcripts. The first round of RT-PCR for the TCR CDR3 was performed with the HTBI primer set and the Qiagen OneStep RT-PCR kit. Starting from the raw public reads, TCRdb applied fastp trimming at Q25, assembled clones with MiXCR and retained in-frame beta chains. Each CDR3 protein appears once, grouped with its most common genes and DNA. Counted in this sample were over 400,000 distinct CDR3 sequences; 14% to 15% of them appeared once. The top ten clones comprise around 14% of the sample. The specimen sequenced was blood. Receptors originate from a man between 18 and 29 years old with Graves' ophthalmopathy.

The CDR3 DNA reads as TGTGCCAGCAGGAACGGACTAGCGGGGGTCTCCTACAATGAGCAGTTCTTC. Protein product: CASRNGLAGVSYNEQFF. The chain joins TRBV2 to TRBJ2-1, with TRBD2 matching over 13 bases. The CDR3 loop spans 17 amino acids. From germline, CDR1 is SNHLY and CDR2 FYNNEI. Unmatched junction bases numbered 5, after V lost 6 bases and J lost 0 bases.

The rearrangement uses TRBV14 and TRBJ1-4; 8 bases agree with TRBD1. The CDR3 runs to 20 residues. V dropped 1 base and J dropped 6; count of bases not matched to a gene: 19. Looked up from germline, CDR1 is SGHDN and CDR2 is FVKESK. The chain's CDR3 is CASSQVIRQGAPRVDEKLFF. The CDR3 region has the DNA TGTGCCAGCAGCCAAGTAATTAGGCAGGGGGCGCCTCGTGTTGATGAAAAACTGTTTTTT.

Comment on this clonotype: A clone one base away is much larger, so this may be a read error. This chain connects TRBV3-1 to TRBJ1-1; D gene unclear. The CDR3 spans 15 residues. The V gene's germline CDR1 is LGHDT and CDR2 YNNKEL (reference sequence). In nucleotides, the CDR3 is TGTGCCAGCAGCCTTCGACTGGGTCGAAACACTGAAGCTCTCTTT. It yields the protein CASSLRLGRNTEALF.

This clonotype was seen ten or more times. This chain joins TRBV4-1 and TRBJ2-5, with unresolved D. V lost 0 bases, J lost 5 bases, and 13 bases lay in between. Germline V CDR1 and CDR2: MGHRA, YSYEKL. There are 15 residues in the CDR3. The CDR3 region is CASSQENGVRETQYF. The CDR3 bases are TGCGCCAGCAGCCAAGAGAACGGAGTGAGGGAGACCCAGTACTTC.

This clonotype was detected only a few times. The chain employs TRBV27 and TRBJ1-2; 8 positions agree with TRBD1. Per the germline V gene, CDR1 is MNHEY and CDR2 is SMNVEV (reference sequence). V trimming: 5 bases; J trimming: 4 bases; junction bases outside the gene matches: 3. CDR3 length equals 13 residues. The CDR3 nucleotides are TGTGCCAGCAGTGGACAGGGCCTCTATGGCTACACCTTC. This codes for CASSGQGLYGYTF.

This clonotype has a handful of counts. A much larger clonotype is one base distant, so this may be a read error. The rearrangement links TRBV28 to TRBJ1-1; D remains unclear. The CDR3 is 14 residues long. Germline CDR1 reads MDHEN; CDR2 reads SYDVKM. V lost 6 bases and J 2 bases, leaving 13 bases between the germline ends. In DNA form, the CDR3 reads TGTGCCAGCAGGTTGCTGGGCGGTAACACTGAAGCTTTCTTT. Protein: CASRLLGGNTEAFF.

CDR3 DNA: TGTGCCAGCAGTTTTAATTCTGGGGAGCTGTTTTTT. It codes for CASSFNSGELFF. V is TRBV12-3 or TRBV12-4 and J is TRBJ2-2; the D is unclear. CDR3 length: 12 amino acids. Deletions cut 3 bases from V and 8 bases from J, with 7 bases between.

The chain uses TRBV19 and TRBJ1-2; TRBD1 is a possible D gene (5 bases). Germline V gene sequence: CDR1 LNHDA, CDR2 SQIVND (reference sequence). Deletions cut 5 bases from V and 6 bases from J, with 13 bases between. The CDR3 totals 13 residues. CDR3 in DNA: TGTGCCAGTAGTTTAGGGGATCTGGATGGCTACACCTTC. It is translated as CASSLGDLDGYTF.

The chain uses TRBV11-2 and TRBJ2-1; D ambiguous. V gave up 5 bases and J gave up 0 bases, with 17 bases separating them. The germline V gene has CDR1 SGHAT and CDR2 FQNNGV. CDR3 length: 17 residues. As DNA, the CDR3 is TGTGCCAGCAGCGAGCCGGGCGGCGTGGCCTCCTACAATGAGCAGTTCTTC. Translating it yields CASSEPGGVASYNEQFF. Filled out from reference TRBV11-2 and TRBJ2-1, the complete variable domain reads EAGVAQSPRYKIIEKRQSVAFWCNPISGHATLYWYQQILGQGPKLLIQFQNNGVVDDSQLPKDRFSAERLKGVDSTLKIQPAKLEDSAVYLCASSEPGGVASYNEQFFGPGTRLTVL.

This clonotype was observed once. A read error may be the cause here, since a much bigger clone is one base away. The rearrangement joins TRBV29-1 to TRBJ1-1, with TRBD1 identical over 7 bases. CDR1 is SQVTM and CDR2 is ANQGSEA in the germline V gene. The CDR3 is 11 amino acids. V shed 6 bases, J shed 3 bases, and the junction held 1 base outside the gene matches. CDR3 loop: CSVTGDTEAFF. The CDR3, as DNA: TGCAGCGTCACAGGGGACACTGAAGCTTTCTTT.

The rearrangement links TRBV9 to TRBJ2-7; D unresolved. The CDR3 covers 15 residues. V was cut by 2 bases and J by 0 bases, with 12 bases left in between. The germline V gene encodes CDR1 SGDLS and CDR2 YYNGEE. The CDR3 region has the DNA TGTGCCAGCAGCGTGGACGGCCAATCCTCCTACGAGCAGTACTTC. Protein product: CASSVDGQSSYEQYF.